This T cell receptor beta chain was obtained from a study of blood T cell repertoires in COVID-19. The overall study: Sample material is recorded as cDNA or gDNA derived from T cells, B-cell-depleted T cells, or PBMCs.

Germline assignment: CDR1 SGHRS and CDR2 YFSETQ. With 0 bases removed from V and 0 bases from J, the gap between germline ends came to 13 bases. The CDR3 consists of 18 residues. Clones were read by immunoSEQ multiplex PCR, and TCRdb kept only the in-frame ones, dropping some. This table holds some 200,000 clones, roughly 89% found once. The sequencing input was PBMCs or T cells enriched from blood (not recorded which). The chain combines TRBV5-1 with TRBJ1-6; D not certain. This TCR came from a man younger than 35 with acute COVID-19. In DNA form, the CDR3 reads TGCGCCAGCAGCTTGGTTGGAGTGTCGAGCTCCTATAATTCACCCCTCCACTTT. This sequence encodes CASSLVGVSSSYNSPLHF.